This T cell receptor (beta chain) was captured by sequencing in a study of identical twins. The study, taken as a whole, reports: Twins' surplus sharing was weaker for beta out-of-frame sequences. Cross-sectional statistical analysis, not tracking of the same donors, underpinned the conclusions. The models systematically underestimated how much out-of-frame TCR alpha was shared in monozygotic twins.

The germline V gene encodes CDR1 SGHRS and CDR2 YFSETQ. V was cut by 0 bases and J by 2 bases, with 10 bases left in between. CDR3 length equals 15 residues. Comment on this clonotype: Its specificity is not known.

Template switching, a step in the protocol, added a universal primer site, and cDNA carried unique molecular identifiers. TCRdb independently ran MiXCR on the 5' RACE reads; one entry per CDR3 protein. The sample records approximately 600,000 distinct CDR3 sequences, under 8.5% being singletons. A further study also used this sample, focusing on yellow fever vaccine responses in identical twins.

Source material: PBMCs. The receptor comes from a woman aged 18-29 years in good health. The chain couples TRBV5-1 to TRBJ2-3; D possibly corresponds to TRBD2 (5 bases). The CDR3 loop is CASSLAATNTDTQYF. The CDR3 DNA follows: TGCGCCAGCAGCTTGGCCGCGACTAACACAGATACGCAGTATTTT.